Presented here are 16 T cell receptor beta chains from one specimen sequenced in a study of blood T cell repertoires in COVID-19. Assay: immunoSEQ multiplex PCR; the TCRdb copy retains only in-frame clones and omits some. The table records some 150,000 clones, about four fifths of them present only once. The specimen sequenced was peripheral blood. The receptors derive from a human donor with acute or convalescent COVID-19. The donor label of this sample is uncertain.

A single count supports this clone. The CDR3 sequence: CASSNYGGSSYNEQFF. CDR3 bases: TGTGCCAGTAGCAATTACGGGGGTAGCTCCTACAATGAGCAGTTCTTC. The chain couples TRBV19 to TRBJ2-1, with D possibly TRBD2 on 6 matching bases. The V and J ends lost 6 bases and 0 bases respectively, with 15 bases between them. CDR3 length equals 16 residues. Germline V gene sequence: CDR1 LNHDA, CDR2 SQIVND (reference sequence). Using reference TRBV19 and TRBJ2-1 for the parts outside the CDR3, the full variable domain is DGGITQSPKYLFRKEGQNVTLSCEQNLNHDAMYWYRQDPGQGLRLIYYSQIVNDFQKGDIAEGYSVSREKKESFPLTVTSAQKNPTAFYLCASSNYGGSSYNEQFFGPGTRLTVL.

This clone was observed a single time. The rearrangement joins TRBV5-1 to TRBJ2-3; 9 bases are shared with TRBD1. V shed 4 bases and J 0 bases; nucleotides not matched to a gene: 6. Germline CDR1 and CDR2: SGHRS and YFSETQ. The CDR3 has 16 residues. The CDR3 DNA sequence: TGCGCCAGCAGCCCCCGGGACAGGGCTAGCACAGATACGCAGTATTTT. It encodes CASSPRDRASTDTQYF.

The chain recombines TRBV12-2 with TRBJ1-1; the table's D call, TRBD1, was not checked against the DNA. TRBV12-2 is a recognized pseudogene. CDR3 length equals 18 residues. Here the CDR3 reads CASRLANGTGALNTEAFF. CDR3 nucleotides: TGTGCAAGTCGCTTAGCGAACGGGACAGGCGCGCTGAACACTGAAGCTTTCTTT.

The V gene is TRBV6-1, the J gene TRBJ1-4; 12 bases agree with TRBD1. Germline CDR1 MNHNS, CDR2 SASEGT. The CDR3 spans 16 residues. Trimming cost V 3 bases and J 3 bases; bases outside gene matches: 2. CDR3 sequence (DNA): TGTGCCAGCAGTGAGGGACAGGGGGCCTCTAATGAAAAACTGTTTTTT. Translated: CASSEGQGASNEKLFF.

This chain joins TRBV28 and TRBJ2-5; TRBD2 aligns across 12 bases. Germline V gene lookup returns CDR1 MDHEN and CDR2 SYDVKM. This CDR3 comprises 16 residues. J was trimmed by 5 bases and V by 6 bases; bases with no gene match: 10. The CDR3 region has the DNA TGTGCCAGCAGCAGGGGGCTAGCGGGAGGGGAGGAGACCCAGTACTTC. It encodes CASSRGLAGGEETQYF.

The CDR3 region is CASSLLAGGPLADTQYF. The CDR3 DNA follows: TGTGCCAGCAGCCTCTTAGCGGGAGGGCCGCTTGCAGATACGCAGTATTTT. The chain has TRBV7-9 and TRBJ2-3; 11 nucleotides align to TRBD2. Germline CDR1 SEHNR, CDR2 FQNEAQ (reference sequence). The CDR3 runs 17 residues. The ends lost 5 bases at V and 4 bases at J; junction bases unmatched: 11.

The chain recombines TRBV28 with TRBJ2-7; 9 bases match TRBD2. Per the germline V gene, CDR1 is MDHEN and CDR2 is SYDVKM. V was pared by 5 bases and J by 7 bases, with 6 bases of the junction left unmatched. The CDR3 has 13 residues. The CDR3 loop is CASSVAGAGEQYF. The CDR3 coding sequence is TGTGCCAGCAGTGTAGCGGGAGCGGGGGAGCAGTACTTC.

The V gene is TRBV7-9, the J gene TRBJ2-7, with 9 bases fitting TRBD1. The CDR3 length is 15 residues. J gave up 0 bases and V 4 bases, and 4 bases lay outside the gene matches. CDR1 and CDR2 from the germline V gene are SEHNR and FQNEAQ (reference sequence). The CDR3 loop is CASSSTGGNSYEQYF. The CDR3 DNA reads TGTGCCAGCAGCTCGACAGGGGGAAACTCCTACGAGCAGTACTTC.

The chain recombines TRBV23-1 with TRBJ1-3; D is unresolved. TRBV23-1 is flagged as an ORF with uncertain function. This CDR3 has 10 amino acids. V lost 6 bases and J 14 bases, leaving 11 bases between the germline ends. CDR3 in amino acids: CASSPRSVYF. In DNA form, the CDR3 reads TGCGCCAGCAGCCCCCGCAGTGTATATTTT.

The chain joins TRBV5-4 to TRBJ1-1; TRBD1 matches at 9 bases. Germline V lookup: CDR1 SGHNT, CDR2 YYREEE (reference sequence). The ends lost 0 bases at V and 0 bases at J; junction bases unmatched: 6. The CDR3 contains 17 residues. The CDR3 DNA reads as TGTGCCAGCAGCTTGGGGACAGGGGCTTACATGAACACTGAAGCTTTCTTT. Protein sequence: CASSLGTGAYMNTEAFF.

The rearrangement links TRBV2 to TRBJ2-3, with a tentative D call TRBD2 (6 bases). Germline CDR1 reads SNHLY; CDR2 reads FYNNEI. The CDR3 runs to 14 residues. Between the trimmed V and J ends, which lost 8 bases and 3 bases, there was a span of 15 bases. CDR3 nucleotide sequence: TGTGCCAGCGACGCTAGGGGAGGAACAGATACGCAGTATTTT. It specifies CASDARGGTDTQYF.

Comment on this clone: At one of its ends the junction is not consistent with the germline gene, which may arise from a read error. The CDR3 coding sequence is TGTGCCAGCAGTGAAGCGCGAGTGGGCCCCGGGGAGCTGTTCTTT. The encoded protein is CASSEARVGPGELFF. The chain is built from TRBV2 and TRBJ2-2; D perhaps matches TRBD2 (5 bases). CDR1 is SNHLY, CDR2 FYNNEI, per germline. This CDR3 has 15 amino acids.

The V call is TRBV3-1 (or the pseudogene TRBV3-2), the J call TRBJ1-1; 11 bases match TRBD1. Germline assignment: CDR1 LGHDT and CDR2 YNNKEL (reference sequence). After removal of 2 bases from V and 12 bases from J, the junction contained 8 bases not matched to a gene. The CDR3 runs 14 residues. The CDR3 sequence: CASSQSEGTGGSFF. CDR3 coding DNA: TGTGCCAGCAGCCAATCTGAGGGGACAGGGGGGTCTTTCTTT.

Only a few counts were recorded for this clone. The CDR3 here is CASSLAGTLYEQYF. CDR3 DNA: TGTGCCAGCAGTTTGGCAGGAACGCTTTACGAGCAGTACTTC. This chain uses TRBV27 with TRBJ2-7, with D unresolved. The CDR3 sequence is 14 residues long. The germline V and J ends were trimmed by 3 bases and 4 bases, with 13 bases remaining between them. Germline CDR1 and CDR2: MNHEY and SMNVEV (reference sequence).

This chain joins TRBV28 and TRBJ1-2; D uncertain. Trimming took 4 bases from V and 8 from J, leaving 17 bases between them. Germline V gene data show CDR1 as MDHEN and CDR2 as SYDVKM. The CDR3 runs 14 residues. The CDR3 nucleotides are TGTGCCAGCAGTTCCTCCGGATCTAGAAGCGGCTACACCTTC. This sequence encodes CASSSSGSRSGYTF.

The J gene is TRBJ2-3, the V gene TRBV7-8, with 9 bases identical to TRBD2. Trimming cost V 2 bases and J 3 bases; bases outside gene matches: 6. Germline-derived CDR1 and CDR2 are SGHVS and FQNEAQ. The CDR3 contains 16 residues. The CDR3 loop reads CASSLRASGDTDTQYF. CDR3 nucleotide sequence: TGTGCCAGCAGCTTAAGGGCTAGCGGGGATACAGATACGCAGTATTTT. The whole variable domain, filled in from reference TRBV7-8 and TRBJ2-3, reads GAGVSQSPRYKVAKRGQDVALRCDPISGHVSLFWYQQALGQGPEFLTYFQNEAQLDKSGLPSDRFFAERPEGSVSTLKIQRTQQEDSAVYLCASSLRASGDTDTQYFGPGTRLTVL.